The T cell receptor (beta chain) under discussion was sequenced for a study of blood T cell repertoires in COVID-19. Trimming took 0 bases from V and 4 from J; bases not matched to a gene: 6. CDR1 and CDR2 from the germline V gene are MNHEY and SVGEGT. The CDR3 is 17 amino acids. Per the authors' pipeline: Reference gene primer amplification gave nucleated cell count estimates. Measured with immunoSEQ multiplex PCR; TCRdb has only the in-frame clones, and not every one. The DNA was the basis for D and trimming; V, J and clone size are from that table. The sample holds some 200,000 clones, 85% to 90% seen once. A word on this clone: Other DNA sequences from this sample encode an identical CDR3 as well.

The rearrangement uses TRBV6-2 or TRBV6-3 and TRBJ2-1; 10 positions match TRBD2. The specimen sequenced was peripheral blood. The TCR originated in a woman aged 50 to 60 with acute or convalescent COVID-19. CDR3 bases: TGTGCCAGCAGTTACTCCCCGACTAGCGGGCTTTACAATGAGCAGTTCTTC. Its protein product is CASSYSPTSGLYNEQFF.